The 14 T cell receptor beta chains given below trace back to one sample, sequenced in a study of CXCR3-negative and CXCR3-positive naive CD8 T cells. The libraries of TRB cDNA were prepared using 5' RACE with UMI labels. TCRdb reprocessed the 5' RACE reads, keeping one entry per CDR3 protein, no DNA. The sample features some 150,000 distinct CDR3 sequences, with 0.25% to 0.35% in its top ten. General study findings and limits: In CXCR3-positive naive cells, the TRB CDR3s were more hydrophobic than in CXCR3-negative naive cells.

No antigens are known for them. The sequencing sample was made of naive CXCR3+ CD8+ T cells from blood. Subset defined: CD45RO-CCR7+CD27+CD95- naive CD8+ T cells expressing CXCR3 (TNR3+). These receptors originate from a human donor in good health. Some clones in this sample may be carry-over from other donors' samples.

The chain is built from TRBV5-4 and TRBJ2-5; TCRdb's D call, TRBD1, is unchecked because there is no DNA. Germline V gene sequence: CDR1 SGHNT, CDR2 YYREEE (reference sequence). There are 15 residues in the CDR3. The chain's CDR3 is CASSTRDANQETQYF.

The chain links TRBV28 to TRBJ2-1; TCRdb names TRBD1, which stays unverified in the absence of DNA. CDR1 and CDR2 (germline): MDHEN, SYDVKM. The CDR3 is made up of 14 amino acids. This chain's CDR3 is CASSWRGPNDEQFF. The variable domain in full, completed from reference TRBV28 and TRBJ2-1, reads DVKVTQSSRYLVKRTGEKVFLECVQDMDHENMFWYRQDPGLGLRLIYFSYDVKMKEKGDIPEGYSVSREKKERFSLILESASTNQTSMYLCASSWRGPNDEQFFGPGTRLTVL.

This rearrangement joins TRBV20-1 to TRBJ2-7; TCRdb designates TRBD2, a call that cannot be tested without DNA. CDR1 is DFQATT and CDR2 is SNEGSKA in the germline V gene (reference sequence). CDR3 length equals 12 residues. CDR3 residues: CSAPSVSYEQYF.

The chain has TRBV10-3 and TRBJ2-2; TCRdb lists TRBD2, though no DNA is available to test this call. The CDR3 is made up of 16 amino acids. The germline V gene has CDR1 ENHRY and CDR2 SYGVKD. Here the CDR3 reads CAISDRLAVNTGELFF.

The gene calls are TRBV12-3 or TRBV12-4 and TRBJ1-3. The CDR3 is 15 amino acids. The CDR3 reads CASSPRHPPGNTIYF.

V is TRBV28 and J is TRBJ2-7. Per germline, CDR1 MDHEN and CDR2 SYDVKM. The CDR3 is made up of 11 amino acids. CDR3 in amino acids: CASSLIYEQYF.

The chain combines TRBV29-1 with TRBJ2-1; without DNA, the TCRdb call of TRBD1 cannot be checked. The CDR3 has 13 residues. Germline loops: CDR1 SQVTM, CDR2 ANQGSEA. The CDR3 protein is CSALDRENNEQFF.

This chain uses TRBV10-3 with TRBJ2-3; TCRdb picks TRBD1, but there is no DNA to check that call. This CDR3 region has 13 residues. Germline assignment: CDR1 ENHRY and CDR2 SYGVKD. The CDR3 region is CATSAPVADTQYF.

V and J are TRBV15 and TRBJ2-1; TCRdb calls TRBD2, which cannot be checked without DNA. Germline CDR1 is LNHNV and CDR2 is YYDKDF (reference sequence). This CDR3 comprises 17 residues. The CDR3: CATSRGLAGAGGNEQFF. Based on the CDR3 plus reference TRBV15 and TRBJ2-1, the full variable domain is DAMVIQNPRYQVTQFGKPVTLSCSQTLNHNVMYWYQQKSSQAPKLLFHYYDKDFNNEADTPDNFQSRRPNTSFCFLDIRSPGLGDTAMYLCATSRGLAGAGGNEQFFGPGTRLTVL.

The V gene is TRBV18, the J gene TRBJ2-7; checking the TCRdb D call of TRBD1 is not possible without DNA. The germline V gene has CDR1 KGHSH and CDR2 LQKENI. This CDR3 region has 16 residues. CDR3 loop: CASSPRDRVGSYEQYF.

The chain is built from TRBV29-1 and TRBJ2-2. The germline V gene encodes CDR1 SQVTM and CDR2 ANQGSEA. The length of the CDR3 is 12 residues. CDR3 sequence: CSVVRSTGELFF.

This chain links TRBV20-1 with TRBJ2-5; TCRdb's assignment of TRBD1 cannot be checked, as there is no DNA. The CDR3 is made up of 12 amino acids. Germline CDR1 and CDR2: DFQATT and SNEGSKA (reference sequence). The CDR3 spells CSAPGFAETQYF.

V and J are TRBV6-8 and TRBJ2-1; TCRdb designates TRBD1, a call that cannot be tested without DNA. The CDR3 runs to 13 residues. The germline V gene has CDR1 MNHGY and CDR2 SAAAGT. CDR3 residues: CASGQGASNEQFF.

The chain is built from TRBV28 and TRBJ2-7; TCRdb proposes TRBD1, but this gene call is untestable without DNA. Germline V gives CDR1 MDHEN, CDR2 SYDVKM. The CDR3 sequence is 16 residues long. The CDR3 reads CASSLFPSGGGYEQYF. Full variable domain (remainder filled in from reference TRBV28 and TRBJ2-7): DVKVTQSSRYLVKRTGEKVFLECVQDMDHENMFWYRQDPGLGLRLIYFSYDVKMKEKGDIPEGYSVSREKKERFSLILESASTNQTSMYLCASSLFPSGGGYEQYFGPGTRLTVT.